Listed below are T cell receptor beta chains from one sample, sequenced in a study of T-cell reconstitution after alpha-beta-depleted transplantation in children. Via MiXCR, TCRdb re-called the PCR reads, giving one row per CDR3 protein. The sample lists some 830,000 distinct CDR3 sequences, 16% occurring once. Sequenced material: PBMCs, mostly from graft donor cells, taken 360 days after TCRalphabeta/CD19-depleted stem cell transplant. Every receptor here comes from a male patient between 10 and 17 years old who had a stem cell transplant for acute lymphoblastic leukemia, so the T cells may come from the graft donor. CDR3s include the opening cysteine and the closing phenylalanine or tryptophan. The order of the fields is J gene, V gene, D gene, clone size, CDR3 protein, CDR3 DNA. The D gene is left open where the match is weak. Clone sizes are given selectively: once, few, many, or a class where the clone is expanded.

j_gene: TRBJ2-7
v_gene: TRBV2
d_gene: .
abundance: many
CDR3aa: CASSEYLAVEQYF
CDR3nt: TGTGCCAGCAGTGAGTATCTGGCAGTCGAGCAGTACTTC

j_gene: TRBJ2-1
v_gene: TRBV27
d_gene: .
abundance: .
CDR3aa: CASRTRVAVTYNEQFF
CDR3nt: TGTGCCAGCAGGACCCGAGTAGCGGTTACCTACAATGAGCAGTTCTTC

j_gene: TRBJ2-5
v_gene: TRBV12-3/TRBV12-4
d_gene: TRBD1
abundance: many
CDR3aa: CASSRTGGQETQYF
CDR3nt: TGTGCCAGCAGTCGAACAGGGGGCCAGGAGACCCAGTACTTC

j_gene: TRBJ2-7
v_gene: TRBV10-2
d_gene: .
abundance: few
CDR3aa: CASSQTRDGDEQYF
CDR3nt: TGCGCCAGCAGTCAAACTAGAGATGGGGACGAGCAGTACTTC

j_gene: TRBJ1-2
v_gene: TRBV7-6
d_gene: TRBD1
abundance: few
CDR3aa: CASSSPGQIYGYTF
CDR3nt: TGTGCCAGCAGCTCCCCGGGACAGATCTATGGCTACACCTTC

j_gene: TRBJ2-5
v_gene: TRBV10-3
d_gene: .
abundance: many
CDR3aa: CAISDHRDSFQETQYF
CDR3nt: TGTGCCATCAGTGACCACCGAGACAGCTTCCAAGAGACCCAGTACTTC

j_gene: TRBJ2-1
v_gene: TRBV5-1
d_gene: TRBD2
abundance: .
CDR3aa: CASSPGTTINEQFF
CDR3nt: TGCGCCAGCAGCCCCGGGACTACAATCAATGAGCAGTTCTTC

j_gene: TRBJ2-2
v_gene: TRBV24-1
d_gene: TRBD2
abundance: .
CDR3aa: CATSGHRDPGGDTGELFF
CDR3nt: TGTGCCACCAGTGGTCACCGGGACCCTGGGGGGGACACCGGGGAGCTGTTTTTT

j_gene: TRBJ2-3
v_gene: TRBV2
d_gene: TRBD2
abundance: .
CDR3aa: CASIFQTSGLGDTQYF
CDR3nt: TGTGCCAGCATTTTCCAGACTAGCGGGCTGGGAGATACGCAGTATTTT

j_gene: TRBJ1-1
v_gene: TRBV12-3/TRBV12-4
d_gene: .
abundance: .
CDR3aa: CASTPYRGTEAFF
CDR3nt: TGTGCCAGCACTCCCTACAGAGGCACTGAAGCTTTCTTT

j_gene: TRBJ1-4
v_gene: TRBV10-1
d_gene: TRBD1
abundance: few
CDR3aa: CASSRDRLNEKLFF
CDR3nt: TGCGCCAGCAGCCGGGACAGATTGAATGAAAAACTGTTTTTT

j_gene: TRBJ2-1
v_gene: TRBV10-3
d_gene: TRBD1
abundance: .
CDR3aa: CAISPGQPAYNEQFF
CDR3nt: TGTGCCATCAGTCCGGGACAGCCAGCCTACAATGAGCAGTTCTTC

j_gene: TRBJ2-1
v_gene: TRBV12-3/TRBV12-4
d_gene: .
abundance: .
CDR3aa: CASSLSASVDEQFF
CDR3nt: TGTGCCAGCAGTTTATCCGCTAGCGTGGATGAGCAGTTCTTC

j_gene: TRBJ2-1
v_gene: TRBV5-1
d_gene: .
abundance: many
CDR3aa: CASSYWDEQFF
CDR3nt: TGCGCCAGCAGTTATTGGGATGAGCAGTTCTTC

j_gene: TRBJ2-2
v_gene: TRBV9
d_gene: TRBD2
abundance: .
CDR3aa: CASSKGSGRLVSTGELFF
CDR3nt: TGTGCCAGCTCAAAGGGTAGCGGGAGGCTTGTGTCTACCGGGGAGCTGTTTTTT

j_gene: TRBJ1-2
v_gene: TRBV4-1
d_gene: .
abundance: many
CDR3aa: CASSQPGGVGYGYTF
CDR3nt: TGCGCCAGCAGCCAACCTGGGGGGGTAGGCTATGGCTACACCTTC

j_gene: TRBJ2-7
v_gene: TRBV7-6
d_gene: .
abundance: .
CDR3aa: CASSIDVGYEQYF
CDR3nt: TGTGCCAGCAGCATTGACGTAGGATACGAGCAGTACTTC

j_gene: TRBJ2-2
v_gene: TRBV7-9
d_gene: .
abundance: few
CDR3aa: CASIGLTPNTGELFF
CDR3nt: TGTGCCAGCATAGGACTCACCCCCAACACCGGGGAGCTGTTTTTT

j_gene: TRBJ2-3
v_gene: TRBV29-1
d_gene: TRBD1
abundance: .
CDR3aa: CSVAFGQGASDTQYF
CDR3nt: TGCAGCGTTGCCTTTGGACAGGGGGCATCAGATACGCAGTATTTT

j_gene: TRBJ2-5
v_gene: TRBV12-3/TRBV12-4
d_gene: TRBD2
abundance: many
CDR3aa: CASSLRTSGGQETQYF
CDR3nt: TGTGCCAGCAGTTTAAGGACTAGCGGGGGCCAAGAGACCCAGTACTTC

j_gene: TRBJ2-1
v_gene: TRBV5-1
d_gene: TRBD2
abundance: few
CDR3aa: CASSLVIAGEQFF
CDR3nt: TGCGCCAGCAGCTTGGTGATAGCGGGGGAGCAGTTCTTC

j_gene: TRBJ2-1
v_gene: TRBV12-5
d_gene: TRBD2
abundance: .
CDR3aa: CASGLVAGGYNEQFF
CDR3nt: TGTGCTAGTGGTTTGGTAGCGGGAGGGTACAATGAGCAGTTCTTC

j_gene: TRBJ2-7
v_gene: TRBV7-9
d_gene: TRBD1
abundance: few
CDR3aa: CASSLASRTGGREQYF
CDR3nt: TGTGCCAGCAGCTTAGCTTCCCGGACAGGGGGCCGCGAGCAGTACTTC

j_gene: TRBJ1-1
v_gene: TRBV7-9
d_gene: .
abundance: .
CDR3aa: CASSYIEAFF
CDR3nt: TGTGCCAGCAGCTACATAGAAGCTTTCTTT

j_gene: TRBJ1-5
v_gene: TRBV12-3/TRBV12-4
d_gene: .
abundance: .
CDR3aa: CASSGGTGSYSNQPQHF
CDR3nt: TGTGCCAGCAGTGGTGGGACTGGTTCTTATAGCAATCAGCCCCAGCATTTT

j_gene: TRBJ2-5
v_gene: TRBV15
d_gene: .
abundance: .
CDR3aa: CATSRDSGTQYF
CDR3nt: TGTGCCACCAGCAGAGATTCGGGGACCCAGTACTTC

j_gene: TRBJ1-5
v_gene: TRBV29-1
d_gene: .
abundance: .
CDR3aa: CSVAAGSNQPQHF
CDR3nt: TGCAGCGTTGCGGCAGGTAGCAATCAGCCCCAGCATTTT

j_gene: TRBJ2-5
v_gene: TRBV29-1
d_gene: .
abundance: .
CDR3aa: CSVETGRVETQYF
CDR3nt: TGCAGCGTTGAAACAGGGAGGGTGGAGACCCAGTACTTC

j_gene: TRBJ2-1
v_gene: TRBV20-1
d_gene: .
abundance: .
CDR3aa: CSARVWRGGYNEQFF
CDR3nt: TGCAGTGCTAGAGTTTGGCGCGGCGGCTACAATGAGCAGTTCTTC

j_gene: TRBJ2-3
v_gene: TRBV6-2/TRBV6-3
d_gene: TRBD2
abundance: many
CDR3aa: CASSFRLAGDTDTQYF
CDR3nt: TGTGCCAGCAGTTTTAGACTAGCGGGAGACACAGATACGCAGTATTTT

j_gene: TRBJ2-7
v_gene: TRBV18
d_gene: .
abundance: .
CDR3aa: CASSPLRGPWDEQYF
CDR3nt: TGTGCCAGCTCACCACTGCGGGGGCCTTGGGACGAGCAGTACTTC

j_gene: TRBJ2-7
v_gene: TRBV20-1
d_gene: .
abundance: few
CDR3aa: CSARDAQGYEQYF
CDR3nt: TGCAGTGCTAGAGATGCCCAGGGGTACGAGCAGTACTTC

j_gene: TRBJ1-5
v_gene: TRBV7-9
d_gene: TRBD1
abundance: many
CDR3aa: CASSLGQRGDQPQHF
CDR3nt: TGTGCCAGCAGCTTGGGACAGCGCGGAGATCAGCCCCAGCATTTT

j_gene: TRBJ2-7
v_gene: TRBV2
d_gene: .
abundance: few
CDR3aa: CASSVGRTATYEQYF
CDR3nt: TGTGCCAGCAGTGTGGGCCGGACAGCAACCTACGAGCAGTACTTC

j_gene: TRBJ1-1
v_gene: TRBV10-3
d_gene: .
abundance: few
CDR3aa: CAISEVGLGEAFF
CDR3nt: TGTGCCATCAGTGAGGTGGGGCTTGGTGAAGCTTTCTTT

j_gene: TRBJ1-1
v_gene: TRBV27
d_gene: .
abundance: many
CDR3aa: CASSNDAPGYRKIEAFF
CDR3nt: TGTGCCAGCAGCAACGATGCCCCCGGGTACCGCAAAATTGAAGCTTTCTTT

j_gene: TRBJ2-7
v_gene: TRBV7-2
d_gene: TRBD2
abundance: few
CDR3aa: CASSLSLAGYEQYF
CDR3nt: TGTGCCAGCAGCTTATCACTAGCGGGCTACGAGCAGTACTTC

j_gene: TRBJ2-1
v_gene: TRBV6-1
d_gene: .
abundance: .
CDR3aa: CASTPSSYNEQFF
CDR3nt: TGTGCCAGCACACCTAGCTCCTACAATGAGCAGTTCTTC

j_gene: TRBJ1-5
v_gene: TRBV18
d_gene: .
abundance: few
CDR3aa: CASSPYRDRNQPQHF
CDR3nt: TGTGCCAGCTCACCCTACAGGGACCGCAATCAGCCCCAGCATTTT

j_gene: TRBJ1-5
v_gene: TRBV4-1
d_gene: .
abundance: few
CDR3aa: CASSQEMWQPQHF
CDR3nt: TGCGCCAGCAGCCAAGAAATGTGGCAGCCCCAGCATTTT